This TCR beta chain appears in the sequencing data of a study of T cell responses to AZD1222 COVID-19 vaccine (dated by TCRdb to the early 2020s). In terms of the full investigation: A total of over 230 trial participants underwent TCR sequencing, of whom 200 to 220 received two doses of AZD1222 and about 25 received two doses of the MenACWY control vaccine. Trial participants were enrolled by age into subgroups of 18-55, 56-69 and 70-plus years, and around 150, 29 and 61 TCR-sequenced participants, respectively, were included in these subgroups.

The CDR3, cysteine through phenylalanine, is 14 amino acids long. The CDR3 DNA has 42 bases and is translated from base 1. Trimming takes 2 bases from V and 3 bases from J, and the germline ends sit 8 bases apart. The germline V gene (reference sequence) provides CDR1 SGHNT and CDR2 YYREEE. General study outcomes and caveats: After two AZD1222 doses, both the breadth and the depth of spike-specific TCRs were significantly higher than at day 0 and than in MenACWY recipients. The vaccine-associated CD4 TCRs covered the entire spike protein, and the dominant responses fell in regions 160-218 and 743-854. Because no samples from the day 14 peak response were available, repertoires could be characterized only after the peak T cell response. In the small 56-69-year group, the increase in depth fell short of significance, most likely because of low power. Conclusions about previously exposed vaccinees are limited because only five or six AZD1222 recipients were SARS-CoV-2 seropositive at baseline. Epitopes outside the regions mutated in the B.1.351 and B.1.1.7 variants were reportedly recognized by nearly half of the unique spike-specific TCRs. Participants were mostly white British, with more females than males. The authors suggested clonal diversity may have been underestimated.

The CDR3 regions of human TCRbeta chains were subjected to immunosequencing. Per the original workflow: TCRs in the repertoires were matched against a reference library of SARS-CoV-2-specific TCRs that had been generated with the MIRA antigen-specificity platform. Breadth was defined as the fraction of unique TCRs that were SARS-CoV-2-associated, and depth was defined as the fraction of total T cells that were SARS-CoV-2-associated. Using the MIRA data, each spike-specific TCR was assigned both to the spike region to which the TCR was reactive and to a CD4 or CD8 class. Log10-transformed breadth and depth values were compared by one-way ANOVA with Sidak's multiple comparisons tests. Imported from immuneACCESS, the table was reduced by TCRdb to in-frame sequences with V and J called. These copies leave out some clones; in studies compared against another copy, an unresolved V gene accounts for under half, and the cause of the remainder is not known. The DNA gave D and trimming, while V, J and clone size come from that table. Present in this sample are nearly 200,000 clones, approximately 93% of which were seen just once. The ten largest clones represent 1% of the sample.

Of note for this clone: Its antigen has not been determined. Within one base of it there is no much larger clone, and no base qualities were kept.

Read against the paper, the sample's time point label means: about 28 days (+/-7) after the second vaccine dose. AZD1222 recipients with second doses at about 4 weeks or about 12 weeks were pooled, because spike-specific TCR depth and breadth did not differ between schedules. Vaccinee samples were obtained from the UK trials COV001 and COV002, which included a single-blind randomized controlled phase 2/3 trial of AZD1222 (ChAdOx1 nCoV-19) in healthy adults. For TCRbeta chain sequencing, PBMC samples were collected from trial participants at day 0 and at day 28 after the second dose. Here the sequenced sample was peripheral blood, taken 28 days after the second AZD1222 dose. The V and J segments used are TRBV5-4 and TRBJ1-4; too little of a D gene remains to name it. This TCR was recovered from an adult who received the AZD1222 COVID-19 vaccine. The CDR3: CASSLSGANEKLFF. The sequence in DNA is TGTGCCAGCAGCTTATCCGGGGCTAATGAAAAACTGTTTTTT.